These T cell receptor beta chains were read from a single sample in a study of blood T cell repertoires in COVID-19. Method: immunoSEQ multiplex PCR; TCRdb's copy keeps in-frame clones and lacks some. The repertoire holds about 210,000 clones, with 81% as singletons. Source material: PBMCs or T cells enriched from blood (not recorded which). The source is a woman aged 50 to 65 with acute COVID-19. Both conserved end residues are part of each CDR3. D genes are given only for firm matches. Not all rows give a size; the values are once, few, many and, for expanded clones, a class.

cdr3_aa,cdr3_nt,clone_size,d_call,j_call,v_call
CASSLLLGAPDTQYF,TGTGCCAGCAGCTTACTTCTAGGGGCCCCCGATACGCAGTATTTT,NA,NA,TRBJ2-3,TRBV11-3
CASSLGGRHYMNTEAFF,TGTGCCAGCAGTCTGGGGGGACGGCATTATATGAACACTGAAGCTTTCTTT,NA,NA,TRBJ1-1,TRBV6-2/TRBV6-3
CASSLYARGDGYTF,TGTGCCAGCAGCTTATATGCCAGGGGAGATGGCTACACCTTC,NA,NA,TRBJ1-2,TRBV7-2
CASSLPGGIGYTF,TGTGCCAGCAGCTTACCAGGGGGAATCGGCTACACCTTC,NA,TRBD1,TRBJ1-2,TRBV7-9
CASSGQGKSYGYTF,TGTGCCAGCAGTGGACAGGGAAAGAGTTATGGCTACACCTTC,NA,TRBD1,TRBJ1-2,TRBV25-1
CAWSVEYTGSTTNEKLFF,TGTGCCTGGAGTGTAGAGTACACAGGTTCCACAACTAATGAAAAACTGTTTTTT,few,NA,TRBJ1-4,TRBV30
CAWRTGGSYGYTF,TGTGCCTGGAGGACAGGGGGTAGCTATGGCTACACCTTC,NA,TRBD1,TRBJ1-2,TRBV30
CASSYPSNEQFF,TGTGCCAGCAGTTACCCTAGCAATGAGCAGTTCTTC,NA,NA,TRBJ2-1,TRBV6-2/TRBV6-3
CASSETGFTF,TGTGCCAGCAGTGAGACAGGTTTCACCTTC,NA,NA,TRBJ1-2,TRBV6-1
CASSEGRSSGNTIYF,TGTGCCAGCAGTGAAGGACGGAGCTCTGGAAACACCATATATTTT,once,NA,TRBJ1-3,TRBV6-1
CASSLNSQNTDTQYF,TGTGCCAGCAGCTTAAACTCACAGAACACAGATACGCAGTATTTT,NA,NA,TRBJ2-3,TRBV7-3
CASSERGGGTEAFF,TGTGCCAGCAGTGAAAGGGGAGGAGGCACTGAAGCTTTCTTT,NA,NA,TRBJ1-1,TRBV25-1
CASSFTTSGTDTQYF,TGTGCCAGCAGCTTCACGACTAGTGGCACAGATACGCAGTATTTT,once,NA,TRBJ2-3,TRBV7-2
CASSAGTDTEAFF,TGTGCCAGCTCAGCCGGGACAGACACTGAAGCTTTCTTT,NA,TRBD1,TRBJ1-1,TRBV18